This TCR beta chain appears in the sequencing data of a study of blood T cell repertoires in COVID-19 (dated by TCRdb to 2019 to 2021). Context from the whole study: The collaborator samples originated in the United States, Italy and Spain and spanned the acute and convalescent phases of COVID-19. The repertoires were released in a freely available public database meant as a resource for research on the immune response to SARS-CoV-2. Nearly every sample came with metadata listing a de-identified subject ID, COVID-19 status, age in years and sex. The prospective study material was composed of cDNA or gDNA derived from T cells, B-cell-depleted T cells, or PBMCs. The samples were drawn from two sources: the first 160 participants of the ongoing ImmuneRACE study, and 1,254 subjects contributed by 6 global collaborators. Subjects who had been exposed to COVID-19, were actively infected with it, or had recovered from it provided the deeply sampled blood TCRbeta repertoires that made up the dataset. Where available, HLA class I and class II types were obtained from metadata supplied by the sample provider rather than from assay-based typing. What the work shows at the level of the full study, not this receptor alone: The amount of clinical and demographic metadata varied by source and participant and was provided uncurated.

TCRbeta CDR3 regions were amplified from genomic DNA by means of the immunoSEQ Assay, a bias-controlled multiplex PCR. The authors processed their data as follows. Nucleated cell counts per sample were estimated from amplification of reference gene primers within the assay. To quantify the absolute abundance of each unique TCRbeta CDR3 rearrangement, sequence reads were collapsed and filtered. For each sample, productive Simpson clonality was calculated by taking the square root of Simpson's diversity index across productive rearrangements. This is the immuneACCESS table as TCRdb keeps it, with only in-frame sequences that have V and J called. A part of the clones is gone; compared with another copy, unresolved V genes explain less than half, and the rest is unexplained. Clone size and V and J calls were adopted from that table, with D and trimming inferred from the DNA. Across this sample there are some 150,000 clones, with more than 80% seen only once. The ten largest clones represent 2.5% to 3% of the sample.

Per the germline V gene, SGHTA is the CDR1 and FQGNSA is the CDR2. Germline trimming amounts to 5 bases on V and 0 bases on J, with 4 as the count of junction bases outside the gene matches. The CDR3 runs 15 residues from the cysteine to the phenylalanine. Only CDR3 DNA remains: 45 bases, in frame from the first base. Collaborating institutions collected whole blood in K2EDTA tubes following their own protocols. For TCRbeta analysis, collaborator samples were shipped as frozen whole blood, as isolated PBMCs, or as DNA extracted from either sample type. This clone has just a few counts. The clone's antigen remains unknown. Per-base qualities were not stored, and no clone one base away is much larger.

The rearranged chain carries TRBV7-2 and TRBJ1-3; the central 7 bases match TRBD1. The sample taken for sequencing was peripheral blood. The receptor was derived from a man between 60 and 70 years old with acute or convalescent COVID-19. The DNA sequence follows: TGTGCCAGCAGCCTCGACAGGGACTCTGGAAACACCATATATTTT. Its coded protein is CASSLDRDSGNTIYF.